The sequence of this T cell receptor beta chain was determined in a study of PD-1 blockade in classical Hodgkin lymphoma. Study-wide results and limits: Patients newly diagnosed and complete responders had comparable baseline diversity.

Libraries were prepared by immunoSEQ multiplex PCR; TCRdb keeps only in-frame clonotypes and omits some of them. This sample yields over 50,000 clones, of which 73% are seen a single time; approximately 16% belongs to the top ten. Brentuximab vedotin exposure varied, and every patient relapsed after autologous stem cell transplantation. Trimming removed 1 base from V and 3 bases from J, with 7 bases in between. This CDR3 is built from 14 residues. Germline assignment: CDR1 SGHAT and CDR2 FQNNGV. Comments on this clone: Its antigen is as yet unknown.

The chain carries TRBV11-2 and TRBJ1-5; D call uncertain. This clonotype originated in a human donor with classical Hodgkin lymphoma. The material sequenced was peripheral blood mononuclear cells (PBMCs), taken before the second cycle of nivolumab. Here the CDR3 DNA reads TGTGCCAGCAGCTTAGGACGGGCCAATCAGCCCCAGCATTTT. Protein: CASSLGRANQPQHF.